The 5 T cell receptor beta chains in this list originate from one sample, sequenced in a study of cytomegalovirus exposure and HLA in healthy donors. Clones were read by immunoSEQ multiplex PCR, and TCRdb kept only the in-frame ones, dropping some. Found here are about 200,000 clones, 81% of them singletons; the top ten hold less than 1.5%. The specimen was PBMCs. The receptors stem from a woman under 40 in good health and CMV-seronegative.

The CDR3 region is CASSLATGMNTEAFF. CDR3 DNA sequence: TGTGCCAGCAGCTTAGCGACAGGTATGAACACTGAAGCTTTCTTT. The chain joins TRBV13 to TRBJ1-1; possible D gene TRBD1, 6 bases. Germline V lookup: CDR1 PRHDT, CDR2 FYEKMQ (reference sequence). V dropped 1 base and J dropped 0 bases, with 9 bases sitting between them. The CDR3 has 15 residues.

CDR3 in amino acids: CASSYSQTGFYEQYF. CDR3 nucleotide sequence: TGTGCCAGCAGTTACTCGCAGACAGGGTTTTACGAGCAGTACTTC. The chain links TRBV6-5 to TRBJ2-7; 7 nucleotides line up with TRBD1. In germline, CDR1 is MNHEY, CDR2 SVGAGI. This CDR3 comprises 15 residues. Trimming removed 0 bases from V and 4 bases from J; junction bases left unmatched: 6.

The genes are TRBV5-5 and TRBJ1-2; TRBD1 agrees at 11 bases. J was trimmed by 2 bases and V by 4 bases; bases with no gene match: 7. Germline loops: CDR1 SGHKS, CDR2 YYEKEE (reference sequence). The CDR3 extends over 16 amino acids. For the CDR3, the DNA is TGTGCCAGCAGCCCAGGACAGGGGGCCATAAACTATGGCTACACCTTC. As protein: CASSPGQGAINYGYTF.

V gene TRBV6-1 combines with J gene TRBJ2-7; 9 bases align to TRBD1. This CDR3 region has 14 residues. V shed 7 bases and J 3 bases; nucleotides not matched to a gene: 7. Germline-derived CDR1 and CDR2 are MNHNS and SASEGT. In DNA, the CDR3 is TGTGCCAGCAAACCAAGGGGACAGGGCTACGAGCAGTACTTC. This encodes CASKPRGQGYEQYF.

The genes are TRBV11-3 and TRBJ2-1; TRBD2 aligns across 12 bases. The CDR3 spans 14 residues. Germline-derived CDR1 and CDR2 are SGHNT and YENEEA. The trim removed 5 bases at V and 8 bases at J, leaving 4 bases unmatched. CDR3 loop: CASSLAGGPYEQFF. CDR3 DNA sequence: TGTGCCAGCAGCCTAGCGGGAGGGCCTTATGAGCAGTTCTTC.